Included here is one TCR beta chain sequence, with context. Its matching antigen is unknown. Germline CDR1 SGHTA, CDR2 FQGTGA. Trimming left V 0 bases short and J 6 bases short, with 12 bases between. The CDR3 has 14 amino acids. The data stem from a study of long-term antiretroviral therapy in people with HIV. Study-level findings and limits: The repertoire was dominated at all time points by clones expanded before ART. Against controls, HIV repertoires showed narrower ranges of CDR3 length.

Researchers report immunoSEQ v3.0 was run at survey level. The repertoire was sequenced with immunoSEQ multiplex PCR; TCRdb's copy has only in-frame clones and lacks some. The sample includes tens of thousands of clones, roughly 90% of them seen just once. A minimum of one pre-ART and two post-ART PBMC samples existed for each donor. Prior to DNA extraction, the samples held about 0.95-11 million cryopreserved PBMC. This TCR was recovered from a woman younger than 30 with HIV. The rearrangement uses TRBV7-3 and TRBJ2-7; D is ambiguous. The sequencing used unsorted PBMCs, collected 1.8 years after starting antiretroviral therapy. The CDR3, as DNA: TGTGCCAGCAGCTTAACGTTTGCGACAAGCGAGCAGTACTTC. Amino acids: CASSLTFATSEQYF. Full variable domain (remainder filled in from reference TRBV7-3 and TRBJ2-7): GAGVSQTPSNKVTEKGKYVELRCDPISGHTALYWYRQSLGQGPEFLIYFQGTGAADDSGLPNDRFFAVRPEGSVSTLKIQRTERGDSAVYLCASSLTFATSEQYFGPGTRLTVT.